The clone carrying this TCR beta chain has only a few counts. Its antigen is unknown. The entry originates in a study of tumor-infiltrating lymphocytes in primary liver carcinoma. Study in general: Each sample had roughly 3.65 to 8 million productive TCRbeta reads regardless of tissue type.

Germline loops: CDR1 MDHEN, CDR2 SYDVKM. There are 16 residues in the CDR3. With V trimmed by 9 bases and J by 11 bases, 21 bases remained unmatched. Each 20-30 mg portion of unsorted bulk tissue served as the source for co-extraction of RNA and DNA. Chronic HBV infection, which was untreated, was present in the patients. Over 75% of the cells in every tumor sample were viable tumor cells. Study outcomes and limitations: Less overlap was seen in tumor-adjacent and tumor-blood pairs than in tumor region pairs.

The investigators made TCR beta cDNA from around 530 ng total RNA, using a constant-region primer. Researchers made the TCR beta libraries by running three nested multiplex PCR rounds with slightly modified ARM-PCR. For approximately 9 cycles apiece, the opening two PCR rounds ran with TRBV1-TRBV30 forward primers and a C-beta reverse primer. TCRdb processed the multiplex PCR reads anew with MiXCR; each CDR3 protein has one entry. The profile shows approximately 120,000 distinct CDR3 sequences, around 64% of them singletons. Sample: liver tumor tissue from sampling region 3. Stated subset: tumor region T3, left-lateral pole. The receptor comes from a woman aged 60-75 years with primary liver carcinoma and hepatitis B virus infection. The rearrangement links TRBV28 to TRBJ2-5; 10 bases are a match to TRBD1. The CDR3 DNA reads as TGTGCCAGTAGTGGGGACAGGGGCGCGGCCACCACGACTCAGTACTTC. It is translated as CASSGDRGAATTTQYF. Together with reference TRBV28 and TRBJ2-5, the CDR3 gives the full variable domain: DVKVTQSSRYLVKRTGEKVFLECVQDMDHENMFWYRQDPGLGLRLIYFSYDVKMKEKGDIPEGYSVSREKKERFSLILESASTNQTSMYLCASSGDRGAATTTQYFGPGTRLLVL.